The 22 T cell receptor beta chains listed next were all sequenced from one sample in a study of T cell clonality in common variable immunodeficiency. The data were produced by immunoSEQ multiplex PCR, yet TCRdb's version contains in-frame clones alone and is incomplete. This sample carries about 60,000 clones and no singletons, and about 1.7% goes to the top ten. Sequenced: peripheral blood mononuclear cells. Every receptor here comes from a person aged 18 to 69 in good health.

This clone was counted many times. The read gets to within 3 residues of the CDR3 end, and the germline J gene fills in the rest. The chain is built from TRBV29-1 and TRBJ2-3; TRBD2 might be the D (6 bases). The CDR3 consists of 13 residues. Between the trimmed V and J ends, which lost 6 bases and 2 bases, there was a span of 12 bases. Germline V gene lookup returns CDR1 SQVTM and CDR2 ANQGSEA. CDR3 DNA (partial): TGCAGCGTGATGACTAGATTCACAGATACG. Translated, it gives CSVMTRFTDT. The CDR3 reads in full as CSVMTRFTDTQYF.

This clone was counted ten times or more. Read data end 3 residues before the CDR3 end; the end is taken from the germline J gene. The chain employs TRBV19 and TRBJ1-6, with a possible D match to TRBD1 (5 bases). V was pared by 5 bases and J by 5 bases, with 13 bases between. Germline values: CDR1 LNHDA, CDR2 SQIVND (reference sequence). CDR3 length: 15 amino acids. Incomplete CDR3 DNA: TGTGCCAGTAGTGACACCCCAGGGCATAATTCACCC. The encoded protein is CASSDTPGHNSP. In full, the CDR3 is CASSDTPGHNSPLHF.

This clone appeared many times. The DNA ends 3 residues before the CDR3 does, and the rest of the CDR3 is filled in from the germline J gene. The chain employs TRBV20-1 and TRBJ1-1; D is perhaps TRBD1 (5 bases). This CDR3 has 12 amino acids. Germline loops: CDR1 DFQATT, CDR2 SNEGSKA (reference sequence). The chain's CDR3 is CSAGGDGAEAFF. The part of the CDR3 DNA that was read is TGCAGTGCTGGGGGGGATGGAGCAGAA.

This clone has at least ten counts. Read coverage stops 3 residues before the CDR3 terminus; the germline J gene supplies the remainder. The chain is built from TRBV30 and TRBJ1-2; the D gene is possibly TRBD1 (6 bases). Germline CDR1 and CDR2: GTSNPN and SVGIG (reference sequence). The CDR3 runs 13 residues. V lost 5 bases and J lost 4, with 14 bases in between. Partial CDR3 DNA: TGTGCCTGGCAGCAGGGGTTCATCTATGGC. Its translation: CAWQQGFIYG. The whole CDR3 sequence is CAWQQGFIYGYTF.

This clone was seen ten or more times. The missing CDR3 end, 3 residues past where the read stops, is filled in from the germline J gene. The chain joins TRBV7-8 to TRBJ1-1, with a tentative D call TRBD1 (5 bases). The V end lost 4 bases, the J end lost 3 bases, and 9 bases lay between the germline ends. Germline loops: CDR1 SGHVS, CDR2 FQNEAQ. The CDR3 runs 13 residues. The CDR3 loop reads CASSWGGDTEAFF. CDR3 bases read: TGTGCCAGCAGCTGGGGGGGAGACACTGAA.

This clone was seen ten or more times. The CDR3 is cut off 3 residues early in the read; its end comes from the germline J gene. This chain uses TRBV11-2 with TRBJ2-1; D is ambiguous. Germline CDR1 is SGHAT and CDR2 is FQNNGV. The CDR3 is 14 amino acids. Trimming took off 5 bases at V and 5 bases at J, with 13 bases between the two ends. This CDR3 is CASSRIQRDNEQFF. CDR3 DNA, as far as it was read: TGTGCCAGCAGCCGGATCCAAAGGGACAATGAG.

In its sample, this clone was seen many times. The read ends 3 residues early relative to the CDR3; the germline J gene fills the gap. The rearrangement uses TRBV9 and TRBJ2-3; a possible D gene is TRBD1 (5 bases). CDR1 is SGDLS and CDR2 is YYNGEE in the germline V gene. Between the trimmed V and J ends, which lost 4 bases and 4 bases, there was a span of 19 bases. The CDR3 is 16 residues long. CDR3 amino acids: CASSSEGAGLSDTQYF. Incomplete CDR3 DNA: TGTGCCAGCAGCTCTGAAGGCGCAGGGTTGTCAGATACG.

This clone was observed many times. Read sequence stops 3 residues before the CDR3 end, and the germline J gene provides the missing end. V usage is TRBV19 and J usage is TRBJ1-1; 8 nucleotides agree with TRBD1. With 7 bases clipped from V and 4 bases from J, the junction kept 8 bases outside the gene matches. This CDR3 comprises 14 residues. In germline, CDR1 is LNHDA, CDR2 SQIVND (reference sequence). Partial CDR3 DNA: TGTGCCAGTATCGGACAGGGTTTCGGCACTGAA. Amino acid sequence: CASIGQGFGTE. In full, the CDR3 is CASIGQGFGTEAFF.

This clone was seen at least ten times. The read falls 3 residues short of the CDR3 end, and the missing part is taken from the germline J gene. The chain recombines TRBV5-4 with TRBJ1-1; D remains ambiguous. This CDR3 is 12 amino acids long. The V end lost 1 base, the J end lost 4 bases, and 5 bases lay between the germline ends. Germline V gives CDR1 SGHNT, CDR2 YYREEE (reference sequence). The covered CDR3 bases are TGTGCCAGCAGCTTGAAGGCCACTGAA. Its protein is CASSLKATE. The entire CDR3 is CASSLKATEAFF.

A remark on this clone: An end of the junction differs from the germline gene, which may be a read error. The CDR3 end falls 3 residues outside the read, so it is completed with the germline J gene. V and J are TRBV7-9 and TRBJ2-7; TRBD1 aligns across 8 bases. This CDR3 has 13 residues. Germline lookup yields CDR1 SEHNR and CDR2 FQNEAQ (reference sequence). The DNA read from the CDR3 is TGTTCCAGCATACGGGACAGGCCCTACGAG. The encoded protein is CSSIRDRPYE. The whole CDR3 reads CSSIRDRPYEQYF. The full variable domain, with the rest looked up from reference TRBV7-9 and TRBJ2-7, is DTGVSQNPRHKITKRGQNVTFRCDPISEHNRLYWYRQTLGQGPEFLTYFQNEAQLEKSRLLSDRFSAERPKGSFSTLEIQRTEQGDSAMYLCSSIRDRPYEQYFGPGTRLTVT.

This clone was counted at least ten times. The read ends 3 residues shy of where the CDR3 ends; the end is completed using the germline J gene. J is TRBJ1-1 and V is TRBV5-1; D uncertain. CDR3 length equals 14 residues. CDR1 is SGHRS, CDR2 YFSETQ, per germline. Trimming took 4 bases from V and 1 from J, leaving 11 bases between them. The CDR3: CASSPRQENTEAFF. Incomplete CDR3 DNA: TGCGCCAGCAGCCCCCGACAAGAGAACACTGAA.

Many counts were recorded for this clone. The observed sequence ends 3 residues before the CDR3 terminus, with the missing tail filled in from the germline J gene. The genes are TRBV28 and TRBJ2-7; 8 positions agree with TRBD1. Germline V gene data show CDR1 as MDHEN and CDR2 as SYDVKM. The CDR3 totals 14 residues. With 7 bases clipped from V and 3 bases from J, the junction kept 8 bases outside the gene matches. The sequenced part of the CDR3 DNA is TGTGCCAGCACCCCAGGGACAGGTGACTACGAG. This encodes CASTPGTGDYE. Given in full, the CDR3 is CASTPGTGDYEQYF.

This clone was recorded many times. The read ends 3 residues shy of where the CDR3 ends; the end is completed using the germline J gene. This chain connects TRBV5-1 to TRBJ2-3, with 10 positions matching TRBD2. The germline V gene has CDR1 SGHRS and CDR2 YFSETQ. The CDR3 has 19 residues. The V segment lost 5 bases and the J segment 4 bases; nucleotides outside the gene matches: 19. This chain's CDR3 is CASSYLVAGGRKSSDTQYF. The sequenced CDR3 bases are TGCGCCAGCAGTTACCTAGTAGCGGGGGGCCGCAAGTCCTCAGATACG.

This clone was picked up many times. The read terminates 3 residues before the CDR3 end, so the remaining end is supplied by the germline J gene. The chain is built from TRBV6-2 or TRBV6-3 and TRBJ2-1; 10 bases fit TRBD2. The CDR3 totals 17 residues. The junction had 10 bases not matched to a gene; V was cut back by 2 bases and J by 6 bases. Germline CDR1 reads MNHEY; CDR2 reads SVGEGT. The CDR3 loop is CASSYDVAGGPINEQFF. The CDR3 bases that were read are TGTGCCAGCAGTTACGATGTAGCGGGGGGACCCATCAATGAG.

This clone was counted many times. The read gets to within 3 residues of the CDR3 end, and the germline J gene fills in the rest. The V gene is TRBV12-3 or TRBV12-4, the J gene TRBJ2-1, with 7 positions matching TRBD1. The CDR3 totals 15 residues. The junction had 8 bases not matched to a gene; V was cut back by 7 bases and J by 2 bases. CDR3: CASNGYRGPYNEQFF. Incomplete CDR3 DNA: TGTGCCAGCAATGGCTACAGGGGTCCCTACAATGAG.

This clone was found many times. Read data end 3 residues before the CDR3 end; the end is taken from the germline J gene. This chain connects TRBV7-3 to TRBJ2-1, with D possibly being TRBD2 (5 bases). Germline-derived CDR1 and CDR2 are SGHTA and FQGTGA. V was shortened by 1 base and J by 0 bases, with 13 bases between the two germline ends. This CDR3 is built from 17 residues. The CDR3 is CASSLKGALASYNEQFF. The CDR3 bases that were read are TGTGCCAGCAGCTTAAAGGGCGCCCTAGCCTCCTACAATGAG.

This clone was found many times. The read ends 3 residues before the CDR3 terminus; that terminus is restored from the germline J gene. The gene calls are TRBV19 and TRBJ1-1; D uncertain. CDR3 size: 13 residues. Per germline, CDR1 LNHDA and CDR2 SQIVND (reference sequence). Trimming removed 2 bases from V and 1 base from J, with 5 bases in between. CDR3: CASSITANTEAFF. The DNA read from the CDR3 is TGTGCCAGTAGTATAACAGCGAACACTGAA.

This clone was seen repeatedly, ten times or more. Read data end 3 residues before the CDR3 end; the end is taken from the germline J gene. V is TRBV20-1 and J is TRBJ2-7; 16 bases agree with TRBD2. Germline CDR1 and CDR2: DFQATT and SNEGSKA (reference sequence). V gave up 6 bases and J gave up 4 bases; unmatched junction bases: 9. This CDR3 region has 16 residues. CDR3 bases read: TGCAGTGCCCAAGCAGGGACTAGCGGGGGGGGTTACGAG. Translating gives CSAQAGTSGGGYE. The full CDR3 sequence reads CSAQAGTSGGGYEQYF.

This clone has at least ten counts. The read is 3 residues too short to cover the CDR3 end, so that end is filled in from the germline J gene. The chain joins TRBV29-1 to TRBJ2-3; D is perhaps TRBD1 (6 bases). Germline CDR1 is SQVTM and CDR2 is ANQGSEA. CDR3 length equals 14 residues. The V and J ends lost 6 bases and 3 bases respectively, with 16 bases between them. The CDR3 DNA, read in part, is TGCAGCGTCATCGGGACACCAAGGACAGATACG. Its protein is CSVIGTPRTDT. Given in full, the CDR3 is CSVIGTPRTDTQYF.

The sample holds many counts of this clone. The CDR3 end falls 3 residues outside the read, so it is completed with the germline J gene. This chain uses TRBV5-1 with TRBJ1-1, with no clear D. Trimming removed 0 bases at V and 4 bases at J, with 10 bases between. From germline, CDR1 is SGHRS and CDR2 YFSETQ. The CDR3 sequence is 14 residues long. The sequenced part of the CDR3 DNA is TGCGCCAGCAGCTTGGTCACCTCGGGCACTGAA. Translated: CASSLVTSGTE. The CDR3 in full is CASSLVTSGTEAFF. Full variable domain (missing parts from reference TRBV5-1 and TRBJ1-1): KAGVTQTPRYLIKTRGQQVTLSCSPISGHRSVSWYQQTPGQGLQFLFEYFSETQRNKGNFPGRFSGRQFSNSRSEMNVSTLELGDSALYLCASSLVTSGTEAFFGQGTRLTVV.

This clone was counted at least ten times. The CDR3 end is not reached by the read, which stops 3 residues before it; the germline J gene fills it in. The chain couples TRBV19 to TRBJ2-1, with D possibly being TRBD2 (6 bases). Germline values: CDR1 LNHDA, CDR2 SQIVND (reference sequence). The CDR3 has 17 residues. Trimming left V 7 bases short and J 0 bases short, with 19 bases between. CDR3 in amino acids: CASTPMRDWSSYNEQFF. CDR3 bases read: TGTGCCAGTACCCCCATGCGGGACTGGAGCTCCTACAATGAG.

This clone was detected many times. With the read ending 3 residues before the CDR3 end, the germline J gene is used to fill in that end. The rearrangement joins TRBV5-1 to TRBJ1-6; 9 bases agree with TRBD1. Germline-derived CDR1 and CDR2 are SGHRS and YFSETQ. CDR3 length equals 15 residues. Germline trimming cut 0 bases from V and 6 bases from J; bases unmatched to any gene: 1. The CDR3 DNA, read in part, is TGCGCCAGCAGCTTGGAGACAGGGGGTAATTCACCC. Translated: CASSLETGGNSP. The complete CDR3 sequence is CASSLETGGNSPLHF.